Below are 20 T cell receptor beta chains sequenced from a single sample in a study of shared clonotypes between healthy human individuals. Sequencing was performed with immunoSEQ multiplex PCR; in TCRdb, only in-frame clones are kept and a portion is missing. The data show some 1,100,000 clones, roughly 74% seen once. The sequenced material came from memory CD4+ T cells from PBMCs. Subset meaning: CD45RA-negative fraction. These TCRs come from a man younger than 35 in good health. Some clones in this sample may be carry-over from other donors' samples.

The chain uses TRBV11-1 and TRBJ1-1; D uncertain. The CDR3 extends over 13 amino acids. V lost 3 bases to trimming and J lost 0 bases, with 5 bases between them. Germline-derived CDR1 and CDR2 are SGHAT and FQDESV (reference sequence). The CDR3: CASSFQMNTEAFF. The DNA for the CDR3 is TGTGCCAGCAGCTTCCAGATGAACACTGAAGCTTTCTTT.

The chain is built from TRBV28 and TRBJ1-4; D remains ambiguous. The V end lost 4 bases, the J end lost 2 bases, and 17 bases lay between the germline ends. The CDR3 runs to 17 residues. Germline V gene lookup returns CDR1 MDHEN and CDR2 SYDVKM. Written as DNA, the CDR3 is TGTGCCAGCAGTTCCCCTTATGGTCAGCTCACTAATGAAAAACTGTTTTTT. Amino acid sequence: CASSSPYGQLTNEKLFF.

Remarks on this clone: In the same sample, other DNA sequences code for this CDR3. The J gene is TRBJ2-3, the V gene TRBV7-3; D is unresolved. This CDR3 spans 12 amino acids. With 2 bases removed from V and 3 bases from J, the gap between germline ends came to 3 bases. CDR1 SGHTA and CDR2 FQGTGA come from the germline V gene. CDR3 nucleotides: TGTGCCAGCAGCTTAGGGACAGATACGCAGTATTTT. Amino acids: CASSLGTDTQYF.

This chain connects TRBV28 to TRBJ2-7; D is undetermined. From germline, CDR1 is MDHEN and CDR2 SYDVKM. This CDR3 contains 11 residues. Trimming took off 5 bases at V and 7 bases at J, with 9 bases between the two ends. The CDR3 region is CASSTLGEQYF. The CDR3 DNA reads TGTGCCAGCAGTACACTTGGGGAGCAGTACTTC. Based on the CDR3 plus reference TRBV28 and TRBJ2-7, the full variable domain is DVKVTQSSRYLVKRTGEKVFLECVQDMDHENMFWYRQDPGLGLRLIYFSYDVKMKEKGDIPEGYSVSREKKERFSLILESASTNQTSMYLCASSTLGEQYFGPGTRLTVT.

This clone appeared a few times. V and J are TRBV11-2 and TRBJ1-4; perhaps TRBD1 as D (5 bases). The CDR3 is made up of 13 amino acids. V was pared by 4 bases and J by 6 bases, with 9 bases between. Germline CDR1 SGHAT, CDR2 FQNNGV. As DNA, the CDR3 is TGTGCCAGCAGCTCCTGGGGGGATGAAAAACTGTTTTTT. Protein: CASSSWGDEKLFF.

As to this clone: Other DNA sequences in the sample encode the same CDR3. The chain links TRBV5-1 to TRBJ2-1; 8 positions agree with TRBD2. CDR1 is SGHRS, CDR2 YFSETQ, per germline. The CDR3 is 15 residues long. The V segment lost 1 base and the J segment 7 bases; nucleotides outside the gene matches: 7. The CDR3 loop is CASSLPGTRANEQFF. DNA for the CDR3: TGCGCCAGCAGCTTGCCCGGGACTAGGGCGAATGAGCAGTTCTTC.

This CDR3 reads CSATITEAFF. CDR3 nucleotides: TGCAGCGCTACAATCACTGAAGCTTTCTTT. V is TRBV29-1 and J is TRBJ1-1, with D unclear. The CDR3 contains 10 residues. Germline V lookup: CDR1 SQVTM, CDR2 ANQGSEA. With 7 bases removed from V and 4 bases from J, the gap between germline ends came to 7 bases.

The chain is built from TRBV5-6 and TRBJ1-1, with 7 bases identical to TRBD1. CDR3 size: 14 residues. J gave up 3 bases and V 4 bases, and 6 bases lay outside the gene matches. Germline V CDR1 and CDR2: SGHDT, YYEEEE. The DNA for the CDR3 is TGTGCCAGCAGCCATCGGGACAGTTACACTGAAGCTTTCTTT. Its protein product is CASSHRDSYTEAFF.

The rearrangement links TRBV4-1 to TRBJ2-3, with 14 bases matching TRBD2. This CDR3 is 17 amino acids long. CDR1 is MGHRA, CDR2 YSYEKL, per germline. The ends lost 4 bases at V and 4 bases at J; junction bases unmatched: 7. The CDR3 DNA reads TGCGCCAGCAGCCTACTCGGACTAGCGGGAGGAGCAGATACGCAGTATTTT. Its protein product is CASSLLGLAGGADTQYF.

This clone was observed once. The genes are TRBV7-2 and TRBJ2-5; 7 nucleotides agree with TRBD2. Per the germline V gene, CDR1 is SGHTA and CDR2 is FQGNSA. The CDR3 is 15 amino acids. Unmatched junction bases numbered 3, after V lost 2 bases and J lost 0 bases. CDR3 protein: CASSLPSGYQETQYF. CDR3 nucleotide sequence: TGTGCCAGCAGCTTACCTAGCGGATACCAAGAGACCCAGTACTTC.

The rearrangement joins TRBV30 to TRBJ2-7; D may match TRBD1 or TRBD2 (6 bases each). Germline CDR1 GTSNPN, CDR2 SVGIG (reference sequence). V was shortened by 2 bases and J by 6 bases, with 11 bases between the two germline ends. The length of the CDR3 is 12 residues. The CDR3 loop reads CAWSQGTPEQYF. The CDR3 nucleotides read TGTGCCTGGAGTCAGGGGACTCCCGAGCAGTACTTC. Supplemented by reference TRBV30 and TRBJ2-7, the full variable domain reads SQTIHQWPATLVQPVGSPLSLECTVEGTSNPNLYWYRQAAGRGLQLLFYSVGIGQISSEVPQNLSASRPQDRQFILSSKKLLLSDSGFYLCAWSQGTPEQYFGPGTRLTVT.

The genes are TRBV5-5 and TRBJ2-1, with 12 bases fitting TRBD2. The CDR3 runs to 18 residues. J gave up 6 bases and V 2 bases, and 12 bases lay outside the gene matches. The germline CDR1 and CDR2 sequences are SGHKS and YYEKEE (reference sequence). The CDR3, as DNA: TGTGCCAGCAGCTTAAGTCTGGCAGGACTAGCGGGAACCAATGAGCAGTTCTTC. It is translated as CASSLSLAGLAGTNEQFF.

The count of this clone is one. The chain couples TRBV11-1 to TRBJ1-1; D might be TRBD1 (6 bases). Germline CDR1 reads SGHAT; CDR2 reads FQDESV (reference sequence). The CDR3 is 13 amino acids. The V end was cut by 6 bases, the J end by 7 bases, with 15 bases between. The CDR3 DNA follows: TGTGCCAGCAGTCTAGGGACAAATAATGAAGCTTTCTTT. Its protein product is CASSLGTNNEAFF.

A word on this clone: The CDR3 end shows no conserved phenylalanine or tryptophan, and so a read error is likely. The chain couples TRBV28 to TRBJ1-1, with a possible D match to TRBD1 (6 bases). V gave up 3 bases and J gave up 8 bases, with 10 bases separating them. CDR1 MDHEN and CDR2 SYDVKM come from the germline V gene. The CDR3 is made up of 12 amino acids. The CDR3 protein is CASSFGGLEAFL. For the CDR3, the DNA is TGTGCCAGCAGTTTCGGGGGCTTGGAAGCTTTCCTT.

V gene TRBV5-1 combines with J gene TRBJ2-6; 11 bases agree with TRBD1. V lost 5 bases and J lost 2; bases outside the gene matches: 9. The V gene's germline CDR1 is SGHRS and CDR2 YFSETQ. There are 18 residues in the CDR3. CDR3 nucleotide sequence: TGCGCCAGCAGACTGGCTGGGACAGGGGGTACTGGGGCCAACGTCCTGACTTTC. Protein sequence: CASRLAGTGGTGANVLTF.

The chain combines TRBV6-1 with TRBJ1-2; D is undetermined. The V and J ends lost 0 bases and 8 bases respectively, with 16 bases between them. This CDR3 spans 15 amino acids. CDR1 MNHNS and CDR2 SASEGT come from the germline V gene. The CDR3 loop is CASSEALLPTSGYTF. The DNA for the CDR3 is TGTGCCAGCAGTGAAGCTCTCTTACCGACATCAGGCTACACCTTC.

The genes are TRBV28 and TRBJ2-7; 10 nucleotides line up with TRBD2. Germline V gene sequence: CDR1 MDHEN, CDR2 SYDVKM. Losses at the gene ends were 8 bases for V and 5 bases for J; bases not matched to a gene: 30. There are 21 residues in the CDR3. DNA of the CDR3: TGTGCCAGCCTCCCCTTGACCCCGGGCCTAGCGGGAGCGTCTACCCTAAACGAGCAGTACTTC. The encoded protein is CASLPLTPGLAGASTLNEQYF.

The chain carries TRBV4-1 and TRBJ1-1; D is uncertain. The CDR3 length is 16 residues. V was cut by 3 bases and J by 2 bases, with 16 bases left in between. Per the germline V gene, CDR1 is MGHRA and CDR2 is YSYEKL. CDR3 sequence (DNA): TGCGCCAGCAGCCAGAAATTCCTAGGCCTTAACACTGAAGCTTTCTTT. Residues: CASSQKFLGLNTEAFF.

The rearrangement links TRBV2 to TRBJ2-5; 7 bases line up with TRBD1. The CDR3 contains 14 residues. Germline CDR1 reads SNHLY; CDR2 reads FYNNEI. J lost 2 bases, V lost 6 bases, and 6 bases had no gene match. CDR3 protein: CASSFPGQQETQYF. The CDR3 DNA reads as TGTGCCAGCAGCTTTCCGGGACAGCAAGAGACCCAGTACTTC.

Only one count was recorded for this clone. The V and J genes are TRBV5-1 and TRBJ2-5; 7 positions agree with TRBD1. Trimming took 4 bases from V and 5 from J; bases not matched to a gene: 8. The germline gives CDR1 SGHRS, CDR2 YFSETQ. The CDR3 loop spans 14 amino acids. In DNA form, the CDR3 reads TGCGCCAGCAGCGAGACAGGGTTTAGGGAGACCCAGTACTTC. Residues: CASSETGFRETQYF.